This T cell receptor (beta chain) was obtained from a study of blood T cell repertoires in COVID-19. Study-wide context: The United States, Italy and Spain were the sources of the acute and convalescent COVID-19 samples. Sources were T cells, B-cell-depleted T cells, or PBMCs; the material itself was cDNA or gDNA.

The CDR3 runs to 15 residues. CDR1 is SGHTA, CDR2 FQGNSA, per germline. V gave up 5 bases and J gave up 7 bases; unmatched junction bases: 9. Here immunoSEQ multiplex PCR was the method, and the copy in TCRdb shows in-frame clones only, minus some. The sample has approximately 300,000 clones; more than 75% are singletons. This sequence was found in a woman in her forties or fifties with acute or convalescent COVID-19. The chain uses TRBV7-2 and TRBJ2-7, with TRBD2 matching over 12 bases. Sequenced sample: peripheral blood. This CDR3 reads CASSPRLAGASEQYF. DNA for the CDR3: TGTGCCAGCAGCCCCAGACTAGCGGGAGCGTCTGAGCAGTACTTC.